The clone carrying this TCR beta chain was detected many times. These data come from a study of regulatory T cells in long-lasting Graves disease. Specified time point: newly diagnosed GD, antithyroid drugs for less than 3 months. PBMC RNA was the source of the TCR library. The germline V gene encodes CDR1 SGHAT and CDR2 FQNNGV. Trimming removed 1 base from V and 5 bases from J; junction bases left unmatched: 6. This CDR3 is built from 15 residues. Researchers made TCR beta libraries by using iRepertoire HTBI primers and running Arm-PCR on CDR3 regions. MiXCR, applied by TCRdb to the multiplex PCR reads, yields one record per CDR3 protein. The sample includes about 350,000 distinct CDR3 sequences, approximately 15% of them seen just once. These records were also assigned to another study, of T cells in Graves' hyperthyroidism and ophthalmopathy. This second study notes: The HTBI primer set was used in a first-round RT-PCR of the TCR CDR3. Ophthalmopathy and stable hyperthyroidism were separated by a 13 V-J model. The model forecast ophthalmopathy, anticipating it by a median around 6.5 months before onset.

The sample consisted of peripheral blood mononuclear cells (PBMCs), taken at new diagnosis, from a patient treated with antithyroid drugs. The receptor was derived from a middle-aged man with Graves disease. The rearrangement joins TRBV11-2 to TRBJ2-5; 8 positions match TRBD2. CDR3 amino acids: CASSLVAGIRETQYF. CDR3 in DNA: TGTGCCAGCAGCTTAGTAGCGGGGATCAGGGAGACCCAGTACTTC. Looking up the rest from reference TRBV11-2 and TRBJ2-5 gives the full variable domain: EAGVAQSPRYKIIEKRQSVAFWCNPISGHATLYWYQQILGQGPKLLIQFQNNGVVDDSQLPKDRFSAERLKGVDSTLKIQPAKLEDSAVYLCASSLVAGIRETQYFGPGTRLLVL.